This T cell receptor beta chain is from a study of T cells in Graves' hyperthyroidism and ophthalmopathy. In this sample, this clonotype turned up a few times. The V end was cut by 3 bases, the J end by 5 bases, with 11 bases between. The CDR3 has 13 residues. Per germline, CDR1 SGHRS and CDR2 YFSETQ. RNA transcripts served as the template for amplifying TCR beta CDR3 regions. The primer set for the first-round RT-PCR of the TCR CDR3 was HTBI. A single record per CDR3 protein comes from TCRdb applying MiXCR to the multiplex PCR reads. The table lists 300,000 or so distinct CDR3 sequences, 16% of them singletons. Graves' hyperthyroidism without ophthalmopathy progression within 18 months was termed stable. PBMCs were obtained from 10 ml fresh peripheral blood.

The sample taken for sequencing was blood. The sequence derives from a man aged 25-40 years with Graves' hyperthyroidism. The chain joins TRBV5-1 to TRBJ1-1, with a possible D match to TRBD1 (6 bases). CDR3: CASSYREETEAFF. The CDR3 DNA is TGCGCCAGCAGCTACAGGGAGGAAACTGAAGCTTTCTTT.